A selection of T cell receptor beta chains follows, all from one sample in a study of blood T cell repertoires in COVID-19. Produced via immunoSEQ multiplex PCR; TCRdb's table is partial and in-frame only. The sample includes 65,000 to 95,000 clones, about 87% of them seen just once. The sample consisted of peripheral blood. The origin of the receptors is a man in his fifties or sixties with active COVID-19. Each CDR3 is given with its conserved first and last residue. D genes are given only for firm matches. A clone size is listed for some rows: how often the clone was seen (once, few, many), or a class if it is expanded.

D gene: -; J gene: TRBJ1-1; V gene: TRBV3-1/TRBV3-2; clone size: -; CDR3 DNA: TGTGCCAGCAGCCCCCCGACAGGTGGCACTGAAGCTTTCTTT; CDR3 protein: CASSPPTGGTEAFF
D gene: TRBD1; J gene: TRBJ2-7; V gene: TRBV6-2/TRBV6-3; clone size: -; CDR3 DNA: TGTGCCAGCAGTCCCCCGGACAGGGACGAGCAGTACTTC; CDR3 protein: CASSPPDRDEQYF
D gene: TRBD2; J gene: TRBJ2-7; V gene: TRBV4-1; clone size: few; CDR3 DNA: TGCGCCAGCAGCTCATGGGAGGGGCAGTCCTACGAGCAGTACTTC; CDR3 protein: CASSSWEGQSYEQYF
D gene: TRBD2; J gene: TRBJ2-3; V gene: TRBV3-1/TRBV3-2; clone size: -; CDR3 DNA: TGTGCCAGCAGCCAAGATGGTAGCGGGGTCACAGATACGCAGTATTTT; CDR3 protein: CASSQDGSGVTDTQYF
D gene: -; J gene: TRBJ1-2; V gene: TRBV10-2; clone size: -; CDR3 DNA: TGCGCCAGCAGTGACCCCAGGAGGGGTACCGCTAACTATGGCTACACCTTC; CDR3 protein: CASSDPRRGTANYGYTF
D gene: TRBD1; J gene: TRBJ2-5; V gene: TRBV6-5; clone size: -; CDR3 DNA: TGTGCCAGTGACCCTAAAGGACAGGGCCAAGAGACCCAGTACTTC; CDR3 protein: CASDPKGQGQETQYF
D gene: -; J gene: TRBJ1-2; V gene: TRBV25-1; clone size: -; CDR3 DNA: TGTGCCAGCAGTGATCAGGGTGCCTATGGCTACACCTTC; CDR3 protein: CASSDQGAYGYTF
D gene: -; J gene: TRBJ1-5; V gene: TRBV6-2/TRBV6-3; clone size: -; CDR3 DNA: TGTGCCAGCAGTTACTCGATAGGGGCTCAGCCCCAGCATTTT; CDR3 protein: CASSYSIGAQPQHF
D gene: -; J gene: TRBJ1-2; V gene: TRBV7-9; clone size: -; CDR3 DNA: TGTGCCAGCAGCCCGAACGGAGGGTATGGCTACACCTTC; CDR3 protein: CASSPNGGYGYTF
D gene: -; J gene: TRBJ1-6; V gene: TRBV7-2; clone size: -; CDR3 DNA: TGTGCCAGCAACGACCGGGGAGGAGCAAATTCACCCCTCCACTTT; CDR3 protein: CASNDRGGANSPLHF
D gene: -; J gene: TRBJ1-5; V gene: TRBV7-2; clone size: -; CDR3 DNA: TGTGCCAGCAGCTTAGTGGGAGGGCCCCAGCATTTT; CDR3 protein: CASSLVGGPQHF
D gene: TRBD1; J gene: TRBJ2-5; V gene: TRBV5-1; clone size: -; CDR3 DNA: TGCGCCAGCAGCTTACAGGGGGCCGAGACCCAGTACTTC; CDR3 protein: CASSLQGAETQYF
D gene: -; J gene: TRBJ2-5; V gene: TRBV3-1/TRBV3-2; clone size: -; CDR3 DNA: TGTGCCAGCAGCCCAAACCCCCGGGGGGAGACCCAGTACTTC; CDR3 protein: CASSPNPRGETQYF
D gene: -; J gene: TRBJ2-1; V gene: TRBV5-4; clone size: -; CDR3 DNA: TGTGCCAGCAGCGTAGGGACTTCCTACAATGAGCAGTTCTTC; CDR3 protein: CASSVGTSYNEQFF
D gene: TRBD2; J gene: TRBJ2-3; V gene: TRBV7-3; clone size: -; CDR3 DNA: TGTGCCAGCAGCTCGGGACTAGCGGGAGGGGCAGATACGCAGTATTTT; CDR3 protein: CASSSGLAGGADTQYF
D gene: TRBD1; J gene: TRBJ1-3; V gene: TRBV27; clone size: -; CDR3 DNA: TGTGCCAGCAGTCGCTACCCAGGGGGCGGTGGAAACACCATATATTTT; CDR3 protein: CASSRYPGGGGNTIYF
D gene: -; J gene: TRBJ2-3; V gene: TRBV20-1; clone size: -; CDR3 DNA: TGCACCGCTCCAGTGGCAGATACGCAGTATTTT; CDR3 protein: CTAPVADTQYF
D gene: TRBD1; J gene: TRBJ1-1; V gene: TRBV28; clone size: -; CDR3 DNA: TGTGCCAGCAGCTCAGGGGGACAGAACACTGAAGCTTTCTTT; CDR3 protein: CASSSGGQNTEAFF
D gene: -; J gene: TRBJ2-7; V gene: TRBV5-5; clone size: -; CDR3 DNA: TGTGCCAGCAGCCTGCGGCACGGATCCTACGAGCAGTACTTC; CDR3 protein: CASSLRHGSYEQYF
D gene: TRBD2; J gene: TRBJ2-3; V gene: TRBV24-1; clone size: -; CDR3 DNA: TGTGCCACCAGTGAGGGCCCGGGACTAGGCACAGATACGCAGTATTTT; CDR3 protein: CATSEGPGLGTDTQYF
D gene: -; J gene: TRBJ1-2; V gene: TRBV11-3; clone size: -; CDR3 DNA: TGTGCCAGCAGCTCAGGGAGGGGCTATGGCTACACCTTC; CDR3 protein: CASSSGRGYGYTF
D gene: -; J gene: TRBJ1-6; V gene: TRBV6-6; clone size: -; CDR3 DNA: TGTGCCAGCAGACCCGAAGGGGATCGAAATTCACCCCTCCACTTT; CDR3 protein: CASRPEGDRNSPLHF
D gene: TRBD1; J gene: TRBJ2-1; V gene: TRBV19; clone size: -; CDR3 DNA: TGTGCCAGTAGCGCCCGACAGGGTTTATACAATGAGCAGTTCTTC; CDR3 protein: CASSARQGLYNEQFF
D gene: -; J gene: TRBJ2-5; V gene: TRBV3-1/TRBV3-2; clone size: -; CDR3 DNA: TGTGCCAGCAGCCAGGCGGGGAGTGGGTTAGGGGCCCAGTACTTC; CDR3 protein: CASSQAGSGLGAQYF
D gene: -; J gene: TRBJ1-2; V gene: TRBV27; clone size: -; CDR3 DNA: TGTGCCAGCAGCCTTGGGACTTCGGGAGCGTATGGCTACACCTTC; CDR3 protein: CASSLGTSGAYGYTF
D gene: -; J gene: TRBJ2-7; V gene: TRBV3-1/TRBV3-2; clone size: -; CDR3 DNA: TGTGCCAGCAGCCAAGGGACAGCTACCTACGAGCAGTACTTC; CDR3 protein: CASSQGTATYEQYF
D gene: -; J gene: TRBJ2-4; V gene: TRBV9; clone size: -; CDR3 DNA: TGTGCCAGCAGCCCCGCCGGGAGAAACATTCAGTACTTC; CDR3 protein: CASSPAGRNIQYF
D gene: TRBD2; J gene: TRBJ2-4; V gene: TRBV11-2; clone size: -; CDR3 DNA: TGTGCCAGCAGCTTAGGGACTAGCGCCGAGCTAGCCAAAAACATTCAGTACTTC; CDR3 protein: CASSLGTSAELAKNIQYF
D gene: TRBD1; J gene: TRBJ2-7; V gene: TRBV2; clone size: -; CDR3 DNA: TGTGCCAGCAGACAGGACAGGTCGATGGCCTACGAGCAGTACTTC; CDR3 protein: CASRQDRSMAYEQYF
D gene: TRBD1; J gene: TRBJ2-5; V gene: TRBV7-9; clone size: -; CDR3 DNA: TGTGCCAGCAGCGATAGGGGACAGGCTGAGACCCAGTACTTC; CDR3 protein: CASSDRGQAETQYF
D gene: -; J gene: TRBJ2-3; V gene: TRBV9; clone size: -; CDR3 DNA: TGTGCCAGCAGCGTAGAGTCCGCAGGGGGCCCGAGCGGGAGGATCACAGATACGCAGTATTTT; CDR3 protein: CASSVESAGGPSGRITDTQYF
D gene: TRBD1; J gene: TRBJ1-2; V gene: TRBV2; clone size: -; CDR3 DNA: TGTGCCAGCAGAGCGGGACAGGGGCTTAACTATGGCTACACCTTC; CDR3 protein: CASRAGQGLNYGYTF
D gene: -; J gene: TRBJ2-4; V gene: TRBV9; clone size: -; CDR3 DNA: TGTGCCAGCAGCGTACCCTACGGGGCCAAAAACATTCAGTACTTC; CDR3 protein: CASSVPYGAKNIQYF
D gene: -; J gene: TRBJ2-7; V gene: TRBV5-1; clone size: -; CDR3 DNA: TGCGCCAGCAGTTCGGATTCGGGATATGAGCAGTACTTC; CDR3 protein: CASSSDSGYEQYF
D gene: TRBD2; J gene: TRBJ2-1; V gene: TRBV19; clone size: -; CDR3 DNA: TGTGCCAGTAGTATGGGGCTAGCGGGGGAGCAGTTCTTC; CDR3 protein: CASSMGLAGEQFF
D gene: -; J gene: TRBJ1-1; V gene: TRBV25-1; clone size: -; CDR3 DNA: TGTGCCAGCAAGGGACACCAGAACACTGAAGCTTTCTTT; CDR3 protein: CASKGHQNTEAFF
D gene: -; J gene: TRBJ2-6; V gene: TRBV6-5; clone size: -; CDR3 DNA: TGTGCCAGCAGAGGACTCCGCTCTGGGGCCAACGTCCTGACTTTC; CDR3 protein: CASRGLRSGANVLTF
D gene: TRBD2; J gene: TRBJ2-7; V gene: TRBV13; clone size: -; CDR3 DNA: TGTGCCAGCAGCTTAGAGGGCGGGAGGACCTACGAGCAGTACTTC; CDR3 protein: CASSLEGGRTYEQYF
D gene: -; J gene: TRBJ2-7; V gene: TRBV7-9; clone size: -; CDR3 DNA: TGTGCCAGCAGCTCTCAGGGGGGCTCCTACGAGCAGTACTTC; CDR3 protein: CASSSQGGSYEQYF
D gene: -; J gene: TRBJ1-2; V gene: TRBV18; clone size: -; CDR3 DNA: TGTGCCAGCTCACCTACAGGGACCTATGGCTACACCTTC; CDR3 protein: CASSPTGTYGYTF
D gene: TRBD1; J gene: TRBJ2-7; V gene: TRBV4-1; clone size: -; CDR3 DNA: TGCGCCAGCAGCCGAATCTGGGACAGAGCCTACGAGCAGTACTTC; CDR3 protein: CASSRIWDRAYEQYF
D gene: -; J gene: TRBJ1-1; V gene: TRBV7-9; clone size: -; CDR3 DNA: TGTGCCAGCAGCTTAGCCCGACAGGAGGCGAGCACTGAAGCTTTCTTT; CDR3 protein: CASSLARQEASTEAFF
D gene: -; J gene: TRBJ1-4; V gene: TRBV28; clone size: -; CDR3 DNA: TGTGCCAGCAGTCCCCCACACCCAAATAATGAAAAACTGTTTTTT; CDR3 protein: CASSPPHPNNEKLFF
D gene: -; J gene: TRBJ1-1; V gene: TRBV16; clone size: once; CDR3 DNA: TGTGCCAGCAGCCAATCGTTGAGGGGGACTGAAGCTTTCTTT; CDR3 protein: CASSQSLRGTEAFF
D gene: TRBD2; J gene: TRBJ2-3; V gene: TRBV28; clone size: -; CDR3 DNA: TGTGCCAGCAGTTCATCTCGTCTGATGGGCGGGGGGGCCAGTCCAGATACGCAGTATTTT; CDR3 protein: CASSSSRLMGGGASPDTQYF
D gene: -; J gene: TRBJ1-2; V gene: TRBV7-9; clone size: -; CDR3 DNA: TGTGCCAGCAGCTTAGACACAGGGATCCATGGCTACACCTTC; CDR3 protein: CASSLDTGIHGYTF
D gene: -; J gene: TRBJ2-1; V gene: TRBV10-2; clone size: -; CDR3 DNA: TGCGCCAGCGGCCGGACATCCTACAATGAGCAGTTCTTC; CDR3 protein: CASGRTSYNEQFF
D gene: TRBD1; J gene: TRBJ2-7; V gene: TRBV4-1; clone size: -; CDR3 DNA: TGCGCCAGCAGCCAATATCCAGGGGGCACCTACTACGAGCAGTACTTC; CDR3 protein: CASSQYPGGTYYEQYF
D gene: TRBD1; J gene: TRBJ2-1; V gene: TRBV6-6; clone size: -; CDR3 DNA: TGTGCCAGCAGTCAAACGCCGGGACAGGGCTCCAATGAGCAGTTCTTC; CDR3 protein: CASSQTPGQGSNEQFF
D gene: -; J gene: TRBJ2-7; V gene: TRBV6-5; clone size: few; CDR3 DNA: TGTGCCAGCAGTTACGAGAGGAATTCCGAGCAGTACTTC; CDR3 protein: CASSYERNSEQYF
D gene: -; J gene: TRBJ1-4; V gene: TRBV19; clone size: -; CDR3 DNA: TGTGCCAGTAGTCCCCTCGCAACTAATGAAAAACTGTTTTTT; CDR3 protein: CASSPLATNEKLFF
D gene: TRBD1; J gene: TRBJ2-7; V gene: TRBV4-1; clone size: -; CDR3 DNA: TGCGCCAGCAGCCAAGCCCTCCGAACAGGGGTCTTATCCCACGAGCAGTACTTC; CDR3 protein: CASSQALRTGVLSHEQYF
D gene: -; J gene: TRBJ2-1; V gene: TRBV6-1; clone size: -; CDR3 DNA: TGTGCCAGCAGTGAGTCTTGGGGGAGCGGACTAGAGCAGTTCTTC; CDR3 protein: CASSESWGSGLEQFF
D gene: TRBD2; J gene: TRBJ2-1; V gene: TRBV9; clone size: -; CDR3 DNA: TGTGCCAGCAGCGTAGGAGAACCGGGACTAGCGGCCTACAATGAGCAGTTCTTC; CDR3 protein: CASSVGEPGLAAYNEQFF
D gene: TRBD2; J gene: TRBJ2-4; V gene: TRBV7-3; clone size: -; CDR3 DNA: TGTGCCAGCAGCCCAACGGGGCGGGAGGGATGGAACATTCAGTACTTC; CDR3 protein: CASSPTGREGWNIQYF
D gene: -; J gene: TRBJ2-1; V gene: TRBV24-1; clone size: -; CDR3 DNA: TGTGCCACCAGCCCCTGGGCAGGGCCTTCCTCCTACAATGAGCAGTTCTTC; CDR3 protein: CATSPWAGPSSYNEQFF
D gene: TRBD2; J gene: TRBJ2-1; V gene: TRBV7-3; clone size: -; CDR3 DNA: TGTGCCAATGGTTCCGGGACATCAAAGTCGGCGGCTAGCGGGGGGGCCCGCTATGAGCAGTTCTTC; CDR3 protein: CANGSGTSKSAASGGARYEQFF
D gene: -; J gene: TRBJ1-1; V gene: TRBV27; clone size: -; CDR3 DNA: TGTGCCAGCAGTTATTATCAGGGGATGAACACTGAAGCTTTCTTT; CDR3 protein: CASSYYQGMNTEAFF
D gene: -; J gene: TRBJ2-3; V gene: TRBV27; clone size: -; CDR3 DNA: TGTGCCAGCAGTTTACGGCTAGCGAGCACAGATACGCAGTATTTT; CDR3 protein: CASSLRLASTDTQYF
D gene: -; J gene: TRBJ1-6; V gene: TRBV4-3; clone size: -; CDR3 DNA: TGCGCCAGCAGCCAAGAACAGGTCAGGGGTGGATCACCCCTCCACTTT; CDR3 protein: CASSQEQVRGGSPLHF